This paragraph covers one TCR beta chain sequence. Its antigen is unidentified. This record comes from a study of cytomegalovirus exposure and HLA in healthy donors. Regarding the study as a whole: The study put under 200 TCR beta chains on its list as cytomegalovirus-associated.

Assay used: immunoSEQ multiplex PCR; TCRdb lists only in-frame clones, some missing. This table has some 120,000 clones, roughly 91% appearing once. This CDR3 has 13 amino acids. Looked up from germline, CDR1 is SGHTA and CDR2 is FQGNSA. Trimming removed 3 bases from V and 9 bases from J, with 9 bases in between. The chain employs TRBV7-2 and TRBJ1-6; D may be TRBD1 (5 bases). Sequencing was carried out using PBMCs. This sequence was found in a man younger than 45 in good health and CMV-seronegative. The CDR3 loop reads CASSFGRGSPLHF. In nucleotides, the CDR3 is TGTGCCAGCAGCTTCGGTAGGGGTTCACCCCTCCACTTT.